This entry features one TCR beta chain sequence. TCR beta chains were sequenced at survey level with immunoSEQ. Method: immunoSEQ multiplex PCR; TCRdb's copy keeps in-frame clones and lacks some. The sample includes approximately 50,000 clones, 80% to 95% of them seen just once. Germline CDR1 and CDR2: LNHDA and SQIVND (reference sequence). The germline V and J ends were trimmed by 3 bases and 4 bases, with 15 bases remaining between them. The CDR3 contains 16 residues. The rearrangement joins TRBV19 to TRBJ1-4; D is perhaps TRBD1 (6 bases). The clonotype comes from a man aged 35 to 55 with rheumatoid arthritis. Specimen: PBMCs. As DNA, the CDR3 is TGTGCCAGTAGTATTATTTGGGGGCGGGATAATGAAAAACTGTTTTTT. This sequence encodes CASSIIWGRDNEKLFF.